A selection of T cell receptor beta chains follows, all from one sample in a study of OX40 agonist ivuxolimab in advanced cancers. Clones were read by immunoSEQ multiplex PCR, and TCRdb kept only the in-frame ones, dropping some. The sample yields about 3,400 clones, around 80% seen once. Sequencing was performed on CD4+ or CD8+ T cells sorted from blood, taken in a trial of the OX40 agonist ivuxolimab. Source of these receptors: an adult with an advanced solid tumor such as melanoma, head and neck, liver or kidney cancer. CDR3s include the opening cysteine and the closing phenylalanine or tryptophan. D genes are given only for firm matches. Expanded clones get a size class; other rows say once, few or many, or leave the size out.

abundance	v_gene	d_gene	j_gene	CDR3aa	CDR3nt
-	TRBV7-8	-	TRBJ2-3	CASSWGVRTDTQYF	TGTGCCAGCAGCTGGGGGGTTCGCACAGATACGCAGTATTTT
-	TRBV15	TRBD2	TRBJ2-1	CATSLLAGVINEQFF	TGTGCCACCAGTCTACTAGCGGGAGTCATCAATGAGCAGTTCTTC
-	TRBV19	-	TRBJ2-7	CASTPGLASSYEQYF	TGTGCCAGTACACCGGGACTTGCGAGCTCCTACGAGCAGTACTTC
-	TRBV7-9	-	TRBJ2-7	CASSLVGDILGRYF	TGTGCCAGCAGCTTAGTGGGGGACATTCTTGGGCGGTACTTC
-	TRBV7-9	-	TRBJ1-1	CASSLYNTEAFF	TGTGCCAGCAGCTTATATAACACTGAAGCTTTCTTT
-	TRBV7-9	TRBD2	TRBJ2-5	CASSFPTSGKETQYF	TGTGCCAGCAGCTTCCCAACTAGCGGGAAAGAGACCCAGTACTTC
-	TRBV15	TRBD2	TRBJ2-3	CATSRGTSGITDTQYF	TGTGCCACCAGCAGAGGGACTAGCGGGATCACAGATACGCAGTATTTT
-	TRBV6-5	-	TRBJ1-2	CASSYARGGGYGYTF	TGTGCCAGCAGTTACGCCCGTGGGGGAGGCTATGGCTACACCTTC
once	TRBV30	-	TRBJ2-3	CAWSTGPTDTQYF	TGTGCCTGGAGTACGGGTCCCACAGATACGCAGTATTTT
-	TRBV5-4	TRBD1	TRBJ2-2	CASSLNRGTGELFF	TGTGCCAGCAGCTTGAACAGGGGGACCGGGGAGCTGTTTTTT
once	TRBV2	-	TRBJ1-2	CASSEVLGVYGYTF	TGTGCCAGCAGTGAAGTCCTCGGGGTCTATGGCTACACCTTC
-	TRBV9	TRBD1	TRBJ2-1	CASSVHPGPGGDEQFF	TGTGCCAGCAGCGTTCATCCCGGGCCAGGGGGCGATGAGCAGTTCTTC
-	TRBV4-1	TRBD1	TRBJ2-1	CASSPSDRVGEQFF	TGCGCCAGCAGCCCCTCGGACAGGGTAGGTGAGCAGTTCTTC
medium-sized	TRBV7-8	TRBD2	TRBJ2-3	CASSFNPGLAGVSGTDTQYF	TGTGCCAGCAGCTTCAACCCGGGACTAGCGGGAGTGTCTGGCACAGATACGCAGTATTTT